One and the same sample provided the 4 T cell receptor beta chains below, sequenced in a study of a mutant IDH1 vaccine in newly diagnosed glioma. Antigens for these TCRs are unknown. Time point denoted: week 23, last vaccination. The investigators gave 300 ug of mutant IDH1 20-mer peptide in each vaccine dose, together with topical imiquimod. Sequencing used immunoSEQ multiplex PCR; TCRdb keeps in-frame clones, though not all of them. This sample has some 80,000 clones; around 85% occur once, and the top ten carry 0.77%. The sequences come from PBMCs, collected from a glioma patient whose treatment included an IDH1 peptide vaccine. Receptors originate from a woman between 45 and 60 years old with glioma.

This chain connects TRBV15 to TRBJ1-6, with D unresolved. Germline CDR1 is LNHNV and CDR2 is YYDKDF (reference sequence). V lost 0 bases and J 9 bases, leaving 12 bases between the germline ends. This CDR3 is built from 15 residues. DNA of the CDR3: TGTGCCACCAGCAGAGACGGGCTGGGCGGTTCACCCCTCCACTTT. Residues: CATSRDGLGGSPLHF. Supplemented by reference TRBV15 and TRBJ1-6, the full variable domain reads DAMVIQNPRYQVTQFGKPVTLSCSQTLNHNVMYWYQQKSSQAPKLLFHYYDKDFNNEADTPDNFQSRRPNTSFCFLDIRSPGLGDTAMYLCATSRDGLGGSPLHFGNGTRLTVT.

The CDR3 here is CASSLIGGGNQPQHF. The CDR3 coding sequence is TGCGCCAGCAGCTTGATCGGGGGCGGGAATCAGCCCCAGCATTTT. The chain employs TRBV5-1 and TRBJ1-5; tentatively, D is TRBD1 (6 bases). Germline V gene lookup returns CDR1 SGHRS and CDR2 YFSETQ. V shed 1 base and J shed 4 bases, with 12 bases lying between them. The CDR3 totals 15 residues.

The chain employs TRBV10-1 and TRBJ2-6; the D is unclear. Trimming cost V 0 bases and J 4 bases, with 7 bases left between them. The CDR3 covers 15 residues. Germline CDR1 WNHNN, CDR2 SYGVQD (reference sequence). The CDR3 nucleotides are TGCGCCAGCAGTGAGTCAGGGTCCGGGGCCAACGTCCTGACTTTC. Translated, it gives CASSESGSGANVLTF.

The chain is built from TRBV5-6 and TRBJ2-1; 7 bases are shared with TRBD1. With V trimmed by 4 bases and J by 3 bases, 7 bases remained unmatched. The CDR3 loop spans 15 amino acids. Germline CDR1 is SGHDT and CDR2 is YYEEEE. The CDR3 reads CASSNGQDFYNEQFF. The CDR3 DNA follows: TGTGCCAGCAGCAATGGACAGGACTTCTACAATGAGCAGTTCTTC.